This T cell receptor (beta chain) was identified in a study of post-analysis software for immune sequencing data. Carried by the TCR beta cDNA libraries were unique molecular identifiers. TCRdb re-called the PCR reads through MiXCR, storing one row per CDR3 protein. The sample lists about 800,000 distinct CDR3 sequences; roughly 29% were seen once. The CDR3 contains 15 residues. The V end was cut by 6 bases, the J end by 6 bases, with 18 bases between. Germline CDR1 is MGHDK and CDR2 is SYGVNS. General study findings and limits: With TRBV5-6, TRBV5-1 and TRBV20-1 included, 5 or 6 TRBV segments were more frequent in patients than in controls.

The count of this clonotype is one. Its antigen remains unknown. Sequencing was performed on blood. This TCR was sampled from a girl between 10 and 17 years old with multiple sclerosis. The chain joins TRBV25-1 to TRBJ2-1; D gene uncertain. The CDR3 coding sequence is TGTGCCAGCAGCGTAGGCCCTCCCCCGAGCAATGAGCAGTTCTTC. Amino acids: CASSVGPPPSNEQFF.